Reported below is one TCR beta chain. This clone was picked up a small number of times. Its antigen has not been determined. Per-base quality was not reported, and no clone a single base away is much larger than it. CDR1 and CDR2 are read off the germline V gene (reference sequence) as LNHNV and YYDKDF. V is clipped by 3 bases and J by 7 bases, and the sequence between their germline boundaries is 15 bases long. Spanning cysteine to phenylalanine, the CDR3 consists of 14 amino acids. Of the read, only the CDR3 DNA is kept; its 42 bases are in frame from base 1. The data stem from a study of cytomegalovirus exposure and HLA in healthy donors (dated by TCRdb to about 2017). Background on the whole study: In an earlier analysis of around 540 of the donors, around 300 Gb of sequence data and some 100 million unique TCR beta sequences from about 179 million T cells were reported. Around 330 gigabases of sequencing data and around 80 million unique TCR sequences made up an early release that covered 500 to 700 HLA-typed donors. Of the 398 genotyped donors, approximately 80% fell in the genetic ancestry cluster associated with self-reported Caucasian donors. The study was designed to test whether signatures of past pathogen exposure could be identified by cataloging public T cell receptors. Using immunosequencing, the study profiled T cell repertoires from approximately 700 subjects and related those repertoires to cytomegalovirus serostatus. Besides the first cohort of roughly 700 subjects, a separate validation cohort made up of 120 or so different subjects was used. To predict cytomegalovirus infection status, the study combined high-throughput TCR immunosequencing, statistical association of individual TCRs with disease status, and machine learning. A later analysis re-examined previously published TCR beta repertoires from hundreds of donors and added high-resolution HLA genotyping to investigate patterns of TCR occurrence. Rather than drawing on any new phenotypic data, the later analysis identified candidate immune exposures from TCR beta sequences and the way those sequences occurred across donors. An earlier analysis of fewer than 700 of the donors applied high-throughput TCR beta sequencing to assess whether each TCR beta V gene segment acted as functional or pseudogenic. Alongside the repertoire data, information on donor age, sex, ethnicity and CMV serostatus was compiled. Genome-wide SNP genotypes for about 65% of the 666 donors were used in a later genetic analysis, which treated that subset as a discovery cohort. All discovery cohort repertoires had been generated on a single sequencing platform. Both class I and class II loci were covered by HLA typing, at four-digit resolution. Typing coverage varied by locus: roughly 629-640 donors for A, B, C, DRB1 and DQB1; more than 500 for DQA1; more than 600 for DPA1; about 450 for DPB1. Because of strong linkage in the cohort, roughly 5 DR-DQ haplotypes were treated as single units for association and clustering. Among some 400 genotyped donors of the cohort, an average of around 250,000 unique TCR beta nucleotide sequences was sequenced per donor, of which about 19% were non-productive.

Library preparation was by the immunoSEQ multiplex PCR assay. For the multiplex PCR, a mixture combining 60 forward primers for TCR Vbeta segments and 13 reverse primers for TCR Jbeta segments was used. Amplification of the CDR3 region of rearranged TCR beta genes was performed with a multiplex PCR assay on genomic DNA. Amplified TCR beta libraries were sequenced as 87-base-pair reads on the Illumina HiSeq System. The study's processing was this. Across the roughly 640 repertoires, a later analysis counted about 81 million unique TCR beta chains, about 10 million of which were shared by at least two donors. Raw reads were error-corrected and collapsed into unique sequences with a nearest-neighbor algorithm that merged closely related sequences to remove PCR and sequencing errors. Alignment of CDR3 sequences to IMGT reference sequences was used to assign V, D and J gene segments. For a sequence to be retained, at least a six-nucleotide match to both a V gene segment and a J gene segment was required. A rearrangement was called productive if the CDR3 had no stop codons and remained in frame with V and J, and every other rearrangement was called non-productive. Following IMGT convention, CDR3 was defined as the stretch from the second conserved V-encoded cysteine to the conserved J-encoded phenylalanine. Sequences without an unambiguous match to a single V gene segment were excluded from the earlier analysis of almost 600 of the donors. An earlier analysis of 587 of the donors called V segments functional above 56.7% productive rearrangements and segregating when the between-donor standard deviation exceeded 5%. To diagnose cytomegalovirus status from the catalog of TCR beta chain sequences, a statistical classification framework was built. In a later analysis, V and J genes were assigned by comparing TCR nucleotide sequences against IMGT/GENE-DB human TR gene sequences. The TCRdist pipeline was used in a later analysis to assign CDR3 sequences and most-parsimonious VDJ recombination scenarios. In a later analysis, each TCR beta chain was defined by its CDR3 amino acid sequence together with its V-gene family, and reads lacking a unique V-gene family were excluded. To address suspected cross-contamination and a sequencing artifact, a later analysis removed 592 highly shared, low-generation-probability nucleotide sequences. For each public chain, a later analysis derived a clonal expansion index from normalized ranks of inferred template counts within each repertoire. Generation probabilities in a later analysis came from a VDJ recombination model fitted to out-of-frame rearrangements, and those results were checked against IGoR. A later analysis scored TCR-TCR, TCR-HLA and TCR-CMV co-occurrence with hypergeometric tests, applying a repertoire-size bias correction to TCR pairs. False discovery rates were estimated in a later analysis by permuting HLA or CMV assignments 20 times. In a later analysis, co-occurring TCRs were grouped using DBSCAN, with TCRdist sequence similarity added in when clustering inside HLA-allele-positive subsets. Repertoires with fewer than 30,000 or more than 120,000 public chains were left out of co-occurrence clustering, as were a handful of repertoires with anomalous nucleotide sharing. The clones in this table, taken by TCRdb from immuneACCESS, are in-frame only. Not every clone is retained; where verified, under half of the shortfall comes from an unresolved V gene, and the cause of the rest is unknown. That table supplies the V and J calls and clone size; D and trimming were determined from the DNA. This sample has some 130,000 clones in its table, and under 75% of those were observed once. 2.4% of the sample is held by the ten biggest clonotypes.

The full study reports these points: The authors suggested that the approach could potentially be extended to other disease states and immunological phenotypes. The sequencing pipeline was judged likely to have produced a cluster of highly shared sequence variants as a technical artifact. In a later analysis, most CMV-associated TCR beta chains were found to appear HLA-restricted, with HLA associations seemingly driven largely by CMV exposure. Roughly uniform sequencing depth across donors was assumed in presence/absence analyses, although this assumption may not hold. Because HLA typing was unavailable for some donors at each locus, only the typed subset was used in association tests. A further reported finding was that TCR beta sequences accurately predicted the HLA-A and HLA-B alleles for most subjects in the first cohort. In a later analysis, HLA-associated TCR beta chains were found to be more clonally expanded and to have lower generation probabilities than equally common non-associated chains. The 87-base-pair reads could not distinguish some IMGT-functional V segments, including TRBV6-2 and TRBV6-3, so those segments were excluded. In a later analysis, about 17,000 TCR beta sequences were associated with specific HLA alleles at a false discovery rate of 0.05. V-gene and J-gene trimming of TCR beta chains was associated with a missense DCLRE1C variant in a later genetic analysis, and the association was replicated in an independent cohort. This cohort had only TCR beta chains sequenced, and the lack of alpha or paired-chain data limited which features could be detected. A later analysis found that TCR association rates varied across HLA loci, with DRB1 alleles showing the most associated TCRs and HLA-C alleles the fewest. Most TCR sequences were seen in very few donors, while some public TCRs were found in many individuals. Cytomegalovirus status was reported to be diagnosed by the classifier with high specificity and sensitivity in both the original and validation cohorts. Broadly in line with IMGT annotations, most TCR beta V segments showed up in productive rearrangements about 87% or about 30% of the time in an earlier analysis of around 600 of the donors. In a later genetic analysis, fewer N-insertions in productive TCRs were reported among donors in an Asian-associated ancestry cluster than the approximately 670-donor mean. Linkage disequilibrium might explain the correlated functional status among segregating V segments, but an unknown experimental factor could not be excluded. A later analysis reported that several top co-occurrence clusters appeared linked to parvovirus B19, influenza, CMV and Epstein-Barr virus. In vitro tests confirmed that a few of the cytomegalovirus-associated TCR beta chains recognize cytomegalovirus antigens. Strong co-occurrence of HLA alleles, especially DR and DQ, made assigning TCR associations to individual alleles difficult. The only immune exposure information available for the cohort was CMV serostatus. A total of roughly 160 TCR beta chains were listed by the study as associated with cytomegalovirus. The earlier analysis of nearly 600 of the donors excluded about 16 rarely observed V segments, including chromosome 9 orphons, because counts were too low.

The cohort consisted of some 670 healthy bone marrow donors. Cohort members were all nominally healthy when sampled, although unrecorded immune exposures were likely present. The donor was CMV seronegative and belonged to the group of 352 seronegative cohort members. A peripheral blood sample was collected from each donor, and TCR beta sequencing was performed on peripheral blood mononuclear cells. Genomic DNA extraction from the blood cell samples was performed with the Qiagen DNeasy Blood Extraction Kit. This TCR was recovered from a woman aged 40 to 50 in good health and CMV-seronegative. The chain is encoded by TRBV15 joined to TRBJ2-5, with a tentative D gene TRBD1 over 7 matching bases. Sequencing was carried out using PBMCs. The DNA reads TGTGCCACCAGCAGCAGGGGGGCCAGGAGGACCCAGTACTTC. Its translation is CATSSRGARRTQYF.